This T cell receptor (beta chain) originates from a study of cytomegalovirus exposure and HLA in healthy donors. The table came from immunoSEQ multiplex PCR; TCRdb's copy has only in-frame clones and leaves some out. The sample carries approximately 120,000 clones, roughly 89% recorded once. The V gene lost 4 bases and the J gene lost 0 bases, with 28 bases spanning the gap. CDR1 and CDR2 from the germline V gene are SNHLY and FYNNEI. This CDR3 comprises 21 residues. Sequenced sample: PBMCs. The TCR comes from a woman aged 18-29 years in good health and CMV-seronegative. The chain joins TRBV2 to TRBJ2-1; weak D call: TRBD1 (5 bases). The CDR3 nucleotides are TGTGCCAGCAGTGCAAGCTATACGGCAGGGTGGGGCAGGAGCTCCTACAATGAGCAGTTCTTC. Its translation is CASSASYTAGWGRSSYNEQFF.